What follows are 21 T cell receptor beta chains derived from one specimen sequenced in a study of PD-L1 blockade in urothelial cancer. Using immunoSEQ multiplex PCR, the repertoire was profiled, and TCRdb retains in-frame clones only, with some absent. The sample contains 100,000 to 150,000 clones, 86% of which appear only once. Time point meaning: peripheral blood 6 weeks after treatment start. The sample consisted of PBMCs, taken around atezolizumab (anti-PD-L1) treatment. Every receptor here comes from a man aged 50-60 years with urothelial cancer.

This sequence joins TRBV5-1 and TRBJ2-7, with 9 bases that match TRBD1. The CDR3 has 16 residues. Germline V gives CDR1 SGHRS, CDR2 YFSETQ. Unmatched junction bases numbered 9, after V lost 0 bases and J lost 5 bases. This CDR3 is CASSLVAGTGLNEQYF. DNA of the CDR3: TGCGCCAGCAGCTTGGTAGCCGGGACAGGGCTGAACGAGCAGTACTTC.

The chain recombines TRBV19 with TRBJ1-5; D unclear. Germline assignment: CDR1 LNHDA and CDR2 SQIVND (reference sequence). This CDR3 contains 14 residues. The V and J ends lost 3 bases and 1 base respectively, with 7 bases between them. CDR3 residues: CASSMRVSNQPQHF. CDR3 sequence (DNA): TGTGCCAGTAGTATGAGGGTCAGCAATCAGCCCCAGCATTTT. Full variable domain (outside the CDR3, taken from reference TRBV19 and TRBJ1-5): DGGITQSPKYLFRKEGQNVTLSCEQNLNHDAMYWYRQDPGQGLRLIYYSQIVNDFQKGDIAEGYSVSREKKESFPLTVTSAQKNPTAFYLCASSMRVSNQPQHFGDGTRLSIL.

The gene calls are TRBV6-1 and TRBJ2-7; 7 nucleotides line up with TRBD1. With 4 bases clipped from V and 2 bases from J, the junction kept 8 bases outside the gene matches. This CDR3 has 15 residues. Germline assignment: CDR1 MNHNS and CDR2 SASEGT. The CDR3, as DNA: TGTGCCAGCAGTGGGTCCGGGACAGAGCCCTACGAGCAGTACTTC. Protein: CASSGSGTEPYEQYF.

CDR3 nucleotides: TGTGCCAGTAGTATATATGAGAGTCAGCCCCAGCATTTT. Protein: CASSIYESQPQHF. This sequence joins TRBV19 and TRBJ1-5; unclear D gene. Trimming took 2 bases from V and 6 from J, leaving 8 bases between them. Germline V lookup: CDR1 LNHDA, CDR2 SQIVND (reference sequence). The CDR3 loop spans 13 amino acids.

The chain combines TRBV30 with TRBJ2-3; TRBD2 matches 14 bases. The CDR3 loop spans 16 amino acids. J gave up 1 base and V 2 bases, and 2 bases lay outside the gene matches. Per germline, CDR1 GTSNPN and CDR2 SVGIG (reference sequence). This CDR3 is CAWSTGLAGGTDTQYF. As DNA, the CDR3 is TGTGCCTGGAGTACGGGACTAGCGGGGGGCACAGATACGCAGTATTTT.

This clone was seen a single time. In DNA, the CDR3 is TGTGCCTGGAGTTGGGGGGATCAGCCCCAGCATTTT. Translating gives CAWSWGDQPQHF. The V and J genes are TRBV30 and TRBJ1-5; a weak D match, TRBD1 (5 bases). From germline, CDR1 is GTSNPN and CDR2 SVGIG (reference sequence). The germline V and J ends were trimmed by 2 bases and 5 bases, with 7 bases remaining between them. The CDR3 is made up of 12 amino acids.

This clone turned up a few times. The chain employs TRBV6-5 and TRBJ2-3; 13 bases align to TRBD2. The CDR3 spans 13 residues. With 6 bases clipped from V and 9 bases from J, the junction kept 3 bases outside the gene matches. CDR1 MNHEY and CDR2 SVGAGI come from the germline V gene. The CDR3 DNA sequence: TGTGCCAGCAGCGGGACTAGCGGGAAAACGCAGTATTTT. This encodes CASSGTSGKTQYF.

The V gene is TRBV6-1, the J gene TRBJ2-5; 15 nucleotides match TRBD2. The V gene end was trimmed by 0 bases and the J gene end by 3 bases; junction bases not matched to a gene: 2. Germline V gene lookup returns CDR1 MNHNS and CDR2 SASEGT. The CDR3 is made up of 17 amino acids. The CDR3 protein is CASSEAGTSGRKETQYF. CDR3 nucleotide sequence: TGTGCCAGCAGTGAAGCGGGGACTAGCGGGAGGAAAGAGACCCAGTACTTC.

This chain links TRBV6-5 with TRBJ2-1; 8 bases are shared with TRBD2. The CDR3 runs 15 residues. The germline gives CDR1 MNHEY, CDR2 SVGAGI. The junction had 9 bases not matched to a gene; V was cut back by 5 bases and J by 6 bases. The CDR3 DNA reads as TGTGCCAGCAGTCCCGACCGAGCGGGAGTCAATGAGCAGTTCTTC. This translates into CASSPDRAGVNEQFF.

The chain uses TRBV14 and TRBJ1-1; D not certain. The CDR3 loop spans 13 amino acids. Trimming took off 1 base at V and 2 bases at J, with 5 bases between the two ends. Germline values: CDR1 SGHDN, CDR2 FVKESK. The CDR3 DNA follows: TGTGCCAGCAGCCAAGCCAGAAACACTGAAGCTTTCTTT. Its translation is CASSQARNTEAFF.

CDR3 loop: CASSPTGLAGGLNEQYF. In nucleotides, the CDR3 is TGTGCCAGCAGTCCGACTGGACTAGCGGGAGGACTGAACGAGCAGTACTTC. The V call is TRBV28, the J call TRBJ2-7, with 14 bases fitting TRBD2. Germline V lookup: CDR1 MDHEN, CDR2 SYDVKM. Losses at the gene ends were 5 bases for V and 5 bases for J; bases not matched to a gene: 11. This CDR3 region has 17 residues.

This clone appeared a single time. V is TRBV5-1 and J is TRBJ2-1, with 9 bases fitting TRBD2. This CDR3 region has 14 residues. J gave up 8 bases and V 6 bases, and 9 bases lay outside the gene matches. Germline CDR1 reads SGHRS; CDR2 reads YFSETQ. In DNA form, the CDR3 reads TGCGCCAGCACAATGGCGGGAGGGAATGATGAGCAGTTCTTC. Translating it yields CASTMAGGNDEQFF. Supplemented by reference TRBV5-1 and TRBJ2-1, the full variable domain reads KAGVTQTPRYLIKTRGQQVTLSCSPISGHRSVSWYQQTPGQGLQFLFEYFSETQRNKGNFPGRFSGRQFSNSRSEMNVSTLELGDSALYLCASTMAGGNDEQFFGPGTRLTVL.

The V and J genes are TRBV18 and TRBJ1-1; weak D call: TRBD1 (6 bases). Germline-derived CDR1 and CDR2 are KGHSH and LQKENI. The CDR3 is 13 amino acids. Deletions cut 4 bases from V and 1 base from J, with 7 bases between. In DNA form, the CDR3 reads TGTGCCAGCTCACGGGACAAGAACACTGAAGCTTTCTTT. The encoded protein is CASSRDKNTEAFF.

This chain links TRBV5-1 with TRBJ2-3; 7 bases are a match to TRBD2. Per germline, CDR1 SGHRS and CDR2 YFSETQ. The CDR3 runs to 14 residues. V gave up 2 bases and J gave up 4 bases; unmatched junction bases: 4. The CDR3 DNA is TGCGCCAGCAGCTTAGCGGGATTATCAGATACGCAGTATTTT. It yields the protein CASSLAGLSDTQYF.

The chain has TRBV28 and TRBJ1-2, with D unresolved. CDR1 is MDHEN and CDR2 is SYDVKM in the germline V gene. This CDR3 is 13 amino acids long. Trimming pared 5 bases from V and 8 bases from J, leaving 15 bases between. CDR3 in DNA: TGTGCCAGCAGTGACCCGCCTGACGGGGGCTACACCTTC. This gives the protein CASSDPPDGGYTF.

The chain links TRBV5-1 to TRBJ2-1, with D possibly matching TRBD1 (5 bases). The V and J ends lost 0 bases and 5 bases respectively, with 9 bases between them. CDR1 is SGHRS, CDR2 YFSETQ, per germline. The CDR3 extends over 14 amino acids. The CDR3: CASSLEGLHNEQFF. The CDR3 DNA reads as TGCGCCAGCAGCTTGGAGGGGCTACACAATGAGCAGTTCTTC.

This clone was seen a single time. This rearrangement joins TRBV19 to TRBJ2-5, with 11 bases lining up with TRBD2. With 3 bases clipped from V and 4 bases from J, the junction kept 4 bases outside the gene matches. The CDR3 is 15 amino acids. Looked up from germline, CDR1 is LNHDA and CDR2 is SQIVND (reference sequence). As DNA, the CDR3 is TGTGCCAGTAGTATCCTCGGGACTAGCGGAGAGACCCAGTACTTC. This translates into CASSILGTSGETQYF. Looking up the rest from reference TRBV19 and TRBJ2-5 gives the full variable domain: DGGITQSPKYLFRKEGQNVTLSCEQNLNHDAMYWYRQDPGQGLRLIYYSQIVNDFQKGDIAEGYSVSREKKESFPLTVTSAQKNPTAFYLCASSILGTSGETQYFGPGTRLLVL.

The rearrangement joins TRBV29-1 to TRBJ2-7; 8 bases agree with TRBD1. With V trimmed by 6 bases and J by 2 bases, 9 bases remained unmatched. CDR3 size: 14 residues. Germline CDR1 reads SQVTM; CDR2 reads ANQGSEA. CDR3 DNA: TGCAGCGTAACCGGGACAGGTTTCCCCTACGAGCAGTACTTC. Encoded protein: CSVTGTGFPYEQYF.

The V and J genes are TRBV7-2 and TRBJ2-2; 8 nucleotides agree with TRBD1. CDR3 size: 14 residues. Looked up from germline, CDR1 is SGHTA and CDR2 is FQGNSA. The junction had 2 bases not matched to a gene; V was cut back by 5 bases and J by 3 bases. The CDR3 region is CASSLQGDTGELFF. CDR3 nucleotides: TGTGCCAGCAGCCTACAGGGGGACACCGGGGAGCTGTTTTTT.

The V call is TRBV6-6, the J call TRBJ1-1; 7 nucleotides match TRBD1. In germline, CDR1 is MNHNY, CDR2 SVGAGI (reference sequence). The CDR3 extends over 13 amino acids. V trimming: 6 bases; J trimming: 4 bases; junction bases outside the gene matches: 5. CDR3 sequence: CASRPGQVTEAFF. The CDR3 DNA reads TGTGCCAGCAGACCTGGACAGGTCACTGAAGCTTTCTTT.

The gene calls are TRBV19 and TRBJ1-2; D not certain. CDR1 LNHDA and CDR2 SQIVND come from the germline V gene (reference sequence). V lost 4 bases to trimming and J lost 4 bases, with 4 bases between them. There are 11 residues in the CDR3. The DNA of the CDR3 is TGTGCCAGTAGTAACAGCTATGGCTACACCTTC. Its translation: CASSNSYGYTF. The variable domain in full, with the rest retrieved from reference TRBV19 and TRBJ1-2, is DGGITQSPKYLFRKEGQNVTLSCEQNLNHDAMYWYRQDPGQGLRLIYYSQIVNDFQKGDIAEGYSVSREKKESFPLTVTSAQKNPTAFYLCASSNSYGYTFGSGTRLTVV.